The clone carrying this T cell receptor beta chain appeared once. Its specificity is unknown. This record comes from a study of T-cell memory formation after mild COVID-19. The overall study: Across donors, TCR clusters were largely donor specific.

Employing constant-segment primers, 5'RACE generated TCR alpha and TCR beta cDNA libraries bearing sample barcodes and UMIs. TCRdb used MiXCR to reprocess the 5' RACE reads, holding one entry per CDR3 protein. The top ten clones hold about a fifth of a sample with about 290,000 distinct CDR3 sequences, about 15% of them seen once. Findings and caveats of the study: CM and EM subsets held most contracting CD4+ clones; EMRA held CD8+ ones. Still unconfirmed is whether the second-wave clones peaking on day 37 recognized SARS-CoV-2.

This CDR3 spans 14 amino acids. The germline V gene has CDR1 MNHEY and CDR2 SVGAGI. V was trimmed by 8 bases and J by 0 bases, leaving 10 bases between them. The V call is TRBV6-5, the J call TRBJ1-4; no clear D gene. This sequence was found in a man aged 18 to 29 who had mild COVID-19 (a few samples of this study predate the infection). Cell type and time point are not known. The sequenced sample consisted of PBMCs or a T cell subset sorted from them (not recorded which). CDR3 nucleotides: TGTGCCAGCCGTTCAGAAACAACTAATGAAAAACTGTTTTTT. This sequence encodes CASRSETTNEKLFF.